This passage covers 29 T cell receptor beta chains from one sample sequenced in a study of shared clonotypes between healthy human individuals. The repertoire was sequenced with immunoSEQ multiplex PCR; TCRdb's copy has only in-frame clones and lacks some. The table includes roughly 2 million clones, around 95% detected once. Sequencing was performed on naive CD4+ T cells sorted from blood. Subset given: CD45RA+ positively selected. All receptors come from a man younger than 35 in good health.

This clone came up once. The chain links TRBV19 to TRBJ2-6; D gene unclear. Germline lookup yields CDR1 LNHDA and CDR2 SQIVND (reference sequence). V gave up 3 bases and J gave up 2 bases, with 20 bases separating them. This CDR3 comprises 19 residues. In DNA form, the CDR3 reads TGTGCCAGTAGTATCCCTAGGGCAGGCCAAAACCCTGGGGCCAACGTCCTGACTTTC. This sequence encodes CASSIPRAGQNPGANVLTF. The full variable domain, its missing parts supplied by reference TRBV19 and TRBJ2-6, is DGGITQSPKYLFRKEGQNVTLSCEQNLNHDAMYWYRQDPGQGLRLIYYSQIVNDFQKGDIAEGYSVSREKKESFPLTVTSAQKNPTAFYLCASSIPRAGQNPGANVLTFGAGSRLTVL.

V and J are TRBV6-5 and TRBJ1-4; D ambiguous. The germline V gene has CDR1 MNHEY and CDR2 SVGAGI. V lost 6 bases, J lost 7 bases, and 18 bases lay in between. CDR3 length: 15 residues. This CDR3 reads CASSFSTGEGEKLFF. The DNA of the CDR3 is TGTGCCAGCAGCTTCTCGACCGGAGAAGGTGAAAAACTGTTTTTT.

This clone was observed once. The chain is built from TRBV7-2 and TRBJ1-2, with D possibly matching TRBD1 (6 bases). The germline V and J ends were trimmed by 7 bases and 8 bases, with 26 bases remaining between them. The CDR3 runs to 16 residues. Looked up from germline, CDR1 is SGHTA and CDR2 is FQGNSA. In nucleotides, the CDR3 is TGTGCCAGCACCAACTCCGGGACAAGAGGACCGGGGGGCTACACCTTC. Its translation: CASTNSGTRGPGGYTF.

The CDR3 DNA is TGTGCCAGCAGTAACACCCCCCCCTACGAGCAGTACTTC. This translates into CASSNTPPYEQYF. The V and J genes are TRBV27 and TRBJ2-7; D call uncertain. There are 13 residues in the CDR3. Germline V lookup: CDR1 MNHEY, CDR2 SMNVEV (reference sequence). V was shortened by 5 bases and J by 2 bases, with 10 bases between the two germline ends.

This sequence joins TRBV2 and TRBJ2-4; TRBD1 aligns across 7 bases. Germline loops: CDR1 SNHLY, CDR2 FYNNEI. The V and J ends lost 4 bases and 7 bases, in that order; junction bases with no gene match: 7. The CDR3 length is 14 residues. CDR3 coding DNA: TGTGCCAGCAGTGGAGAGACAGGGTTCAACATTCAGTACTTC. Its translation is CASSGETGFNIQYF.

The chain couples TRBV7-2 to TRBJ2-3; 8 bases match TRBD2. J was trimmed by 1 base and V by 5 bases; bases with no gene match: 14. Germline V gene sequence: CDR1 SGHTA, CDR2 FQGNSA. This CDR3 region has 18 residues. The CDR3 loop reads CASSPLGLGRWGTDTQYF. CDR3 bases: TGTGCCAGCAGCCCTCTGGGACTAGGTCGGTGGGGCACAGATACGCAGTATTTT.

The chain is built from TRBV7-9 and TRBJ1-6, with D unresolved. Germline V gene data show CDR1 as SEHNR and CDR2 as FQNEAQ (reference sequence). Between the trimmed V and J ends, which lost 3 bases and 7 bases, there was a span of 13 bases. The CDR3 is 15 residues long. The CDR3 sequence: CASSFYSSQNSPLHF. The CDR3 coding sequence is TGTGCCAGCAGCTTCTACTCGTCTCAAAATTCACCCCTCCACTTT.

The chain couples TRBV5-1 to TRBJ1-4, with 8 positions matching TRBD1. Germline lookup yields CDR1 SGHRS and CDR2 YFSETQ. V lost 4 bases to trimming and J lost 4 bases; unmatched junction nucleotides: 12. CDR3 length equals 17 residues. CDR3 sequence: CASSPGLTGAHNEKLFF. CDR3 DNA: TGCGCCAGCAGCCCTGGTTTGACAGGGGCCCATAATGAAAAACTGTTTTTT.

The gene calls are TRBV5-4 and TRBJ1-1; D not certain. With 2 bases removed from V and 2 bases from J, the gap between germline ends came to 13 bases. Germline V gene lookup returns CDR1 SGHNT and CDR2 YYREEE (reference sequence). The CDR3 covers 15 residues. The DNA of the CDR3 is TGTGCCAGCAGCTTTAGTCCGATAGAAAACACTGAAGCTTTCTTT. Translating it yields CASSFSPIENTEAFF. The variable domain in full, with the rest retrieved from reference TRBV5-4 and TRBJ1-1, is ETGVTQSPTHLIKTRGQQVTLRCSSQSGHNTVSWYQQALGQGPQFIFQYYREEENGRGNFPPRFSGLQFPNYSSELNVNALELDDSALYLCASSFSPIENTEAFFGQGTRLTVV.

This rearrangement joins TRBV20-1 to TRBJ1-2; weak D call: TRBD1 (6 bases). Germline CDR1 DFQATT, CDR2 SNEGSKA (reference sequence). The CDR3 runs 11 residues. Trimming removed 6 bases from V and 9 bases from J, with 14 bases in between. Written as DNA, the CDR3 is TGCAGTGCCCCCGCCCAGGGGAGCTACACCTTC. This encodes CSAPAQGSYTF.

V usage is TRBV6-5 and J usage is TRBJ1-4, with D unresolved. V lost 0 bases to trimming and J lost 4 bases, with 6 bases between them. Per germline, CDR1 MNHEY and CDR2 SVGAGI. There are 14 residues in the CDR3. The chain's CDR3 is CASSYSDGNEKLFF. CDR3 sequence (DNA): TGTGCCAGCAGTTACTCGGACGGTAATGAAAAACTGTTTTTT.

This clone occurred once. The rearrangement links TRBV5-1 to TRBJ2-2, with 7 bases lining up with TRBD1. The CDR3 loop spans 16 amino acids. The J segment lost 0 bases and the V segment lost 0 bases, leaving 2 bases of the junction unmatched. Germline V lookup: CDR1 SGHRS, CDR2 YFSETQ. In DNA form, the CDR3 reads TGCGCCAGCAGCTTGGGGGACAGCGCGAACACCGGGGAGCTGTTTTTT. This codes for CASSLGDSANTGELFF. Variable domain in full (rest from reference TRBV5-1 and TRBJ2-2): KAGVTQTPRYLIKTRGQQVTLSCSPISGHRSVSWYQQTPGQGLQFLFEYFSETQRNKGNFPGRFSGRQFSNSRSEMNVSTLELGDSALYLCASSLGDSANTGELFFGEGSRLTVL.

The chain combines TRBV5-1 with TRBJ1-6; D not certain. In germline, CDR1 is SGHRS, CDR2 YFSETQ. The CDR3 length is 18 residues. V was pared by 1 base and J by 0 bases, with 14 bases between. In nucleotides, the CDR3 is TGCGCCAGCAGCTTGTCTAACTTCCCGAGCTCCTATAATTCACCCCTCCACTTT. It translates to CASSLSNFPSSYNSPLHF.

The J gene is TRBJ1-6, the V gene TRBV6-1; no clear D gene. This CDR3 spans 15 amino acids. The germline V gene has CDR1 MNHNS and CDR2 SASEGT. V lost 7 bases and J 5 bases, leaving 15 bases between the germline ends. The CDR3 DNA sequence: TGTGCCAGCAAATCGGGAGGACTGAATAATTCACCCCTCCACTTT. This sequence encodes CASKSGGLNNSPLHF.

The chain joins TRBV13 to TRBJ1-3; D call uncertain. The CDR3 totals 16 residues. Germline CDR1 is PRHDT and CDR2 is FYEKMQ (reference sequence). V shed 1 base and J shed 2 bases, with 12 bases lying between them. As DNA, the CDR3 is TGTGCCAGCAGCTTAGAACGTGGGAGTACTGGAAACACCATATATTTT. This translates into CASSLERGSTGNTIYF.

Concerning this clone itself: Other nucleotide sequences from this sample produce the same CDR3. The gene calls are TRBV19 and TRBJ1-2; D is unclear. This CDR3 region has 14 residues. V gave up 1 base and J gave up 0 bases, with 6 bases separating them. The V gene's germline CDR1 is LNHDA and CDR2 SQIVND (reference sequence). CDR3 bases: TGTGCCAGTAGTATAGGAACCACTAACTATGGCTACACCTTC. Amino acid sequence: CASSIGTTNYGYTF.

This sequence joins TRBV11-2 and TRBJ2-2; possible D gene TRBD2, 6 bases. The V end was cut by 0 bases, the J end by 6 bases, with 11 bases between. This CDR3 contains 15 residues. The germline CDR1 and CDR2 sequences are SGHAT and FQNNGV. The CDR3 sequence: CASSLDRAGPGELFF. DNA for the CDR3: TGTGCCAGCAGCTTAGATCGGGCGGGGCCCGGGGAGCTGTTTTTT.

The chain recombines TRBV2 with TRBJ2-7; 8 bases fit TRBD1. CDR1 is SNHLY and CDR2 is FYNNEI in the germline V gene. The CDR3 runs to 15 residues. The V and J ends lost 10 bases and 4 bases, in that order; junction bases with no gene match: 15. As DNA, the CDR3 is TGTGCCACATGGCCTCGACAGGGGTTAGGGTACGAGCAGTACTTC. Protein product: CATWPRQGLGYEQYF.

This chain uses TRBV29-1 with TRBJ1-2; 8 nucleotides line up with TRBD1. This CDR3 contains 12 residues. The germline V gene has CDR1 SQVTM and CDR2 ANQGSEA. V was pared by 3 bases and J by 8 bases, with 5 bases of the junction left unmatched. This chain's CDR3 is CSVEDRAWGYTF. As DNA, the CDR3 is TGCAGCGTTGAGGACAGGGCTTGGGGCTACACCTTC.

The chain couples TRBV28 to TRBJ2-7; possibly TRBD2 for D (6 bases). This CDR3 region has 15 residues. V was cut by 4 bases and J by 4 bases, with 17 bases left in between. Germline lookup yields CDR1 MDHEN and CDR2 SYDVKM. This CDR3 reads CASSSGTLGVYEQYF. CDR3 coding DNA: TGTGCCAGCAGTTCCGGGACTTTGGGGGTATACGAGCAGTACTTC.

V gene TRBV10-3 combines with J gene TRBJ1-2; 7 bases are a match to TRBD1. The junction had 13 bases not matched to a gene; V was cut back by 10 bases and J by 5 bases. Germline lookup yields CDR1 ENHRY and CDR2 SYGVKD. The CDR3 extends over 14 amino acids. Here the CDR3 reads CATGWDSSIYGYTF. CDR3 sequence (DNA): TGTGCCACCGGTTGGGACAGCTCCATTTATGGCTACACCTTC.

The V call is TRBV5-1, the J call TRBJ2-7; 7 bases are shared with TRBD2. This CDR3 comprises 15 residues. CDR1 and CDR2 (germline): SGHRS, YFSETQ. Trimming at V came to 2 bases and at J to 7 bases, leaving 12 bases not matched to a gene. The DNA for the CDR3 is TGCGCCAGCAGCTTAGGGGACTACCACCGAGGGGAGCAGTACTTC. Translating gives CASSLGDYHRGEQYF.

The genes are TRBV18 and TRBJ2-1; 9 bases are shared with TRBD2. Germline CDR1 is KGHSH and CDR2 is LQKENI. V was clipped by 4 bases and J by 10 bases; unmatched bases: 5. This CDR3 has 13 amino acids. CDR3 residues: CASSLRLAEEQFF. The CDR3 nucleotides read TGTGCCAGCTCACTGAGACTAGCGGAAGAGCAGTTCTTC.

V is TRBV6-6 and J is TRBJ1-5, with unresolved D. Germline CDR1 MNHNY, CDR2 SVGAGI (reference sequence). CDR3 length: 13 amino acids. V gave up 5 bases and J gave up 6 bases, with 11 bases separating them. CDR3 coding DNA: TGTGCCAGCAGTCTTGAATGGGGTCAGCCCCAGCATTTT. As protein: CASSLEWGQPQHF.

V gene TRBV5-6 combines with J gene TRBJ2-7; 9 bases are shared with TRBD1. CDR3 size: 15 residues. The junction had 7 bases not matched to a gene; V was cut back by 4 bases and J by 2 bases. Germline assignment: CDR1 SGHDT and CDR2 YYEEEE. CDR3 sequence (DNA): TGTGCCAGCAGCCCTTGGGACAGGGCCGCCTACGAGCAGTACTTC. Encoded protein: CASSPWDRAAYEQYF.

The chain employs TRBV6-5 and TRBJ2-7; 8 nucleotides line up with TRBD2. Germline lookup yields CDR1 MNHEY and CDR2 SVGAGI. The CDR3 has 13 residues. The junction had 6 bases not matched to a gene; V was cut back by 6 bases and J by 5 bases. CDR3 nucleotide sequence: TGTGCCAGCAGCCGGGGGGGGATCCACGAGCAGTACTTC. This translates into CASSRGGIHEQYF.

CDR3 DNA: TGTGCCAGCAGCTTGACGTCGGGGGAGACCCAGTACTTC. Protein product: CASSLTSGETQYF. The chain has TRBV5-4 and TRBJ2-5; TRBD2 might be the D (5 bases). This CDR3 has 13 residues. Germline CDR1 SGHNT, CDR2 YYREEE (reference sequence). Between the trimmed V and J ends, which lost 1 base and 5 bases, there was a span of 9 bases.

The chain combines TRBV10-3 with TRBJ1-1, with D perhaps TRBD1 (5 bases). Germline-derived CDR1 and CDR2 are ENHRY and SYGVKD. Trimming took 0 bases from V and 8 from J, leaving 13 bases between them. This CDR3 has 14 amino acids. The chain's CDR3 is CAISESIRDREAFF. The CDR3 DNA follows: TGTGCCATCAGTGAGTCGATCAGGGATAGGGAAGCTTTCTTT.

The gene calls are TRBV5-1 and TRBJ1-4; TRBD1 matches 11 bases. The V gene's germline CDR1 is SGHRS and CDR2 YFSETQ. The CDR3 consists of 16 residues. Trimming removed 4 bases from V and 0 bases from J; junction bases left unmatched: 2. CDR3 region: CASSGGQGATNEKLFF. In nucleotides, the CDR3 is TGCGCCAGCAGCGGGGGACAGGGGGCAACTAATGAAAAACTGTTTTTT.